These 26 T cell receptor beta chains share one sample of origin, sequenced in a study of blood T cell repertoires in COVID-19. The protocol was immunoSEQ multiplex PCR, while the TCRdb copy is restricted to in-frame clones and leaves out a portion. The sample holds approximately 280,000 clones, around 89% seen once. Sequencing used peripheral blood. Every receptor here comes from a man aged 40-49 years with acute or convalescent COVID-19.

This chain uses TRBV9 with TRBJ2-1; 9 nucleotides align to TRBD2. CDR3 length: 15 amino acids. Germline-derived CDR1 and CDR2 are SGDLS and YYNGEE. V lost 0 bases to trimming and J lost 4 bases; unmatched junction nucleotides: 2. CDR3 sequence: CASSVDSGGYNEQFF. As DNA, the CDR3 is TGTGCCAGCAGCGTAGATAGCGGGGGATACAATGAGCAGTTCTTC. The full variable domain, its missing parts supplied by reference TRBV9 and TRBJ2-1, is DSGVTQTPKHLITATGQRVTLRCSPRSGDLSVYWYQQSLDQGLQFLIQYYNGEERAKGNILERFSAQQFPDLHSELNLSSLELGDSALYFCASSVDSGGYNEQFFGPGTRLTVL.

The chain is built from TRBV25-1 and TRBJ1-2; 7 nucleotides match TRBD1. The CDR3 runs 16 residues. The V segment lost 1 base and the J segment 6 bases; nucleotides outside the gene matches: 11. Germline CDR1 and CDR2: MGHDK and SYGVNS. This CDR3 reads CASSELNRGGEDGYTF. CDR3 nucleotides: TGTGCCAGCAGTGAATTAAATAGAGGGGGCGAAGATGGCTACACCTTC.

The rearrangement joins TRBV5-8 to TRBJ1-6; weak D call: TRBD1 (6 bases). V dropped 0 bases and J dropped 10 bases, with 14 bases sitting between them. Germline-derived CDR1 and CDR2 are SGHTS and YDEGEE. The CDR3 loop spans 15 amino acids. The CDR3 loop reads CASSLGKGGGSPLHF. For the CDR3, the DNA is TGTGCCAGCAGCTTGGGAAAAGGGGGGGGCTCACCCCTCCACTTT.

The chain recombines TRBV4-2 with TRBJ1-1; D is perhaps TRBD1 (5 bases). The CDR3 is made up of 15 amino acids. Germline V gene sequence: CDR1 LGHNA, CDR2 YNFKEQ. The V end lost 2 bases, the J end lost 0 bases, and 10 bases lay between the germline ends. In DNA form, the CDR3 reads TGTGCCAGCAGCCAATTGGCAGGGCTGAACACTGAAGCTTTCTTT. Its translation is CASSQLAGLNTEAFF.

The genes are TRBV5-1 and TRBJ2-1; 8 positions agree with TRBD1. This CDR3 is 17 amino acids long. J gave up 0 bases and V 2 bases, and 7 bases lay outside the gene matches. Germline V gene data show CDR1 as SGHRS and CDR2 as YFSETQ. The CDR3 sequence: CASSLSNRGSSYNEQFF. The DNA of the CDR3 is TGCGCCAGCAGCTTAAGTAACAGGGGGAGCTCCTACAATGAGCAGTTCTTC.

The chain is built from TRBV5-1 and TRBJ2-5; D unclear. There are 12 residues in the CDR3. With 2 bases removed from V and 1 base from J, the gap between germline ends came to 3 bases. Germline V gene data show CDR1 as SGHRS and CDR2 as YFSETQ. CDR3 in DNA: TGCGCCAGCAGCTTCGGCCAAGAGACCCAGTACTTC. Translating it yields CASSFGQETQYF.

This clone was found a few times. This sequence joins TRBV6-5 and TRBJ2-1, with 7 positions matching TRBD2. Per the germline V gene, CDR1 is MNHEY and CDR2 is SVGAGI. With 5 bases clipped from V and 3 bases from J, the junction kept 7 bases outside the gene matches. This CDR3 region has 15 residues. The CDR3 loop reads CASSHRGELYNEQFF. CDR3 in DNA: TGTGCCAGCAGTCACCGGGGGGAACTCTACAATGAGCAGTTCTTC.

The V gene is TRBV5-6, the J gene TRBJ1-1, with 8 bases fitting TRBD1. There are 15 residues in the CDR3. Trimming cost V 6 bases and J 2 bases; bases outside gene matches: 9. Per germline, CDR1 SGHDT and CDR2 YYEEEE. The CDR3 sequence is CASNLPGGRNTEAFF. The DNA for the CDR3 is TGTGCCAGCAACCTCCCAGGGGGCCGTAACACTGAAGCTTTCTTT.

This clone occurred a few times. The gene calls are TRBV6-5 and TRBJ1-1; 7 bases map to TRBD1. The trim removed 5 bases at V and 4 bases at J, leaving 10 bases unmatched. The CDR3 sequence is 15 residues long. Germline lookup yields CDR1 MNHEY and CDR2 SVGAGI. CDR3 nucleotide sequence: TGTGCCAGCAGTCCTCTAGGCCCAGGGGGCACTGAAGCTTTCTTT. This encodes CASSPLGPGGTEAFF.

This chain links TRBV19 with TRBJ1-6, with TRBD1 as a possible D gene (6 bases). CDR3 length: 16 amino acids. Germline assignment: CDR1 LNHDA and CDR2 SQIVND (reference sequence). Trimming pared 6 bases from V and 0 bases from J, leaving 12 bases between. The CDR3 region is CASRRDTSSYNSPLHF. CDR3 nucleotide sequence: TGTGCCAGTAGGAGGGACACCAGCTCCTATAATTCACCCCTCCACTTT. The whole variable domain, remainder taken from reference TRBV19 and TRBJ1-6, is DGGITQSPKYLFRKEGQNVTLSCEQNLNHDAMYWYRQDPGQGLRLIYYSQIVNDFQKGDIAEGYSVSREKKESFPLTVTSAQKNPTAFYLCASRRDTSSYNSPLHFGNGTRLTVT.

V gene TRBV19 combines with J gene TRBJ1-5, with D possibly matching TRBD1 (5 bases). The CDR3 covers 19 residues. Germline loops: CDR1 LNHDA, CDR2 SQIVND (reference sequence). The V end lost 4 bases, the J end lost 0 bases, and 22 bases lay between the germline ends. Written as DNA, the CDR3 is TGTGCCAGTAGTACCCGGGGGGGAGTTAGCACCTATAGCAATCAGCCCCAGCATTTT. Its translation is CASSTRGGVSTYSNQPQHF.

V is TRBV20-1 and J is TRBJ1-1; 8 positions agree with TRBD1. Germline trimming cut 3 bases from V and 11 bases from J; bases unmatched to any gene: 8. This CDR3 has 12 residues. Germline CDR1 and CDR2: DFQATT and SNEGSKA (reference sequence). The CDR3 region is CSASRSDREAFF. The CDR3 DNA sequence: TGCAGTGCTAGTCGCTCGGACAGGGAGGCTTTCTTT.

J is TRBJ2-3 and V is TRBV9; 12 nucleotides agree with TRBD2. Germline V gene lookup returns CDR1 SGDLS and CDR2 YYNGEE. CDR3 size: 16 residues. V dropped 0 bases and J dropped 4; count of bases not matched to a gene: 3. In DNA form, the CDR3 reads TGTGCCAGCAGCGTAGTGCCTAGCGGGGGGGCAGATACGCAGTATTTT. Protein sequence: CASSVVPSGGADTQYF.

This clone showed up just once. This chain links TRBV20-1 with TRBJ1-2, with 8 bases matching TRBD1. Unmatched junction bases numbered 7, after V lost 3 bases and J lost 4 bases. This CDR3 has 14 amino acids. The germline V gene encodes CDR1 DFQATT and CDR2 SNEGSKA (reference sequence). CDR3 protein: CSASQGANGYGYTF. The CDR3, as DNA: TGCAGTGCTAGTCAGGGGGCTAATGGCTATGGCTACACCTTC.

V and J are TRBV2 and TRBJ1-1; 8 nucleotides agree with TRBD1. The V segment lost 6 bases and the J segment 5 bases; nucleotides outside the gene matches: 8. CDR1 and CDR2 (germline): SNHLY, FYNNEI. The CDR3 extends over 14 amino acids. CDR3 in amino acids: CASSPPTGGTEAFF. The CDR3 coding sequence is TGTGCCAGCAGCCCCCCTACAGGGGGGACTGAAGCTTTCTTT.

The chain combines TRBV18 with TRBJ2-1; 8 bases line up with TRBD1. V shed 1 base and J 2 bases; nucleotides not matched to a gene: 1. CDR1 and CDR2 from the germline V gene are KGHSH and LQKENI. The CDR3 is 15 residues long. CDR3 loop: CASSPLTGAYNEQFF. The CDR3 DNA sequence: TGTGCCAGCTCACCACTGACAGGGGCCTACAATGAGCAGTTCTTC.

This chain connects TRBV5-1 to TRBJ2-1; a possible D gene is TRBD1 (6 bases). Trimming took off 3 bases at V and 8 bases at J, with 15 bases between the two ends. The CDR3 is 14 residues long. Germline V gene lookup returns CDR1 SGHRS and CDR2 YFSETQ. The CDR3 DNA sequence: TGCGCCAGCAGCTCCGGGACACGACACGATGAGCAGTTCTTC. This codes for CASSSGTRHDEQFF.

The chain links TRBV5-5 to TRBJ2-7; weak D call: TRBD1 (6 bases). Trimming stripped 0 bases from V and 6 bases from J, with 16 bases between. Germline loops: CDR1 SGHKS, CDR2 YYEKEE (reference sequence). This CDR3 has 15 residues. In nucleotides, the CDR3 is TGTGCCAGCAGCTTGGAATGGCAGGGGTGGTCCGAGCAGTACTTC. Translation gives CASSLEWQGWSEQYF.

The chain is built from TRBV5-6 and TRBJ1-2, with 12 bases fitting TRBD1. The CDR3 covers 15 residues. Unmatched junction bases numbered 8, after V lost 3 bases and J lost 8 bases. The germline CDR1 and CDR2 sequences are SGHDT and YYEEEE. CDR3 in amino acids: CASSSRDRGLRGYTF. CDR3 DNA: TGTGCCAGCAGCTCCCGGGACAGGGGGCTTAGGGGCTACACCTTC.

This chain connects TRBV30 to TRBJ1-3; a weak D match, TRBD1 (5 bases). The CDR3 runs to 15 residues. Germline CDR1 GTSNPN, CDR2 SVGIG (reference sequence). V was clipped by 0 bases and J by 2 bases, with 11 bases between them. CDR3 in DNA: TGTGCCTGGAGTGTCGGCAGGGCGGCTGGAAACACCATATATTTT. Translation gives CAWSVGRAAGNTIYF.

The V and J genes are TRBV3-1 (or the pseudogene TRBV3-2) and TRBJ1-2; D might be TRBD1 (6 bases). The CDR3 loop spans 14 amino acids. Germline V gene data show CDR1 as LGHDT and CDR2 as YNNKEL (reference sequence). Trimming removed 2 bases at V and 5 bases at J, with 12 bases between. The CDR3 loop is CASSQRTAVYGYTF. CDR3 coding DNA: TGTGCCAGCAGCCAACGGACAGCTGTATATGGCTACACCTTC.

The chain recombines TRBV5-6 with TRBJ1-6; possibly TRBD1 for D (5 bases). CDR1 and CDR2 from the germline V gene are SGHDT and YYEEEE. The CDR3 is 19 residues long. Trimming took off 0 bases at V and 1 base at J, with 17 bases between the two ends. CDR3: CASSLEGSWTPSYNSPLHF. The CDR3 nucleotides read TGTGCCAGCAGCTTGGAGGGGTCATGGACCCCGTCCTATAATTCACCCCTCCACTTT.

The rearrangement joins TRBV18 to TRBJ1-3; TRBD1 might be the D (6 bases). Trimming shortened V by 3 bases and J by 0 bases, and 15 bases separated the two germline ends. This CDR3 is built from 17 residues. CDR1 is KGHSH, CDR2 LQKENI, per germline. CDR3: CASSPYRDIHSGNTIYF. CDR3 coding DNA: TGTGCCAGCTCACCTTACCGGGACATTCACTCTGGAAACACCATATATTTT.

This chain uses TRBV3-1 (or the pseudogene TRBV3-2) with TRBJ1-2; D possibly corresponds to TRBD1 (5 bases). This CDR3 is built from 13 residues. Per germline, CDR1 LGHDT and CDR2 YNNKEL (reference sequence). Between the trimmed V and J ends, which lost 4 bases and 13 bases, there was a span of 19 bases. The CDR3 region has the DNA TGTGCCAGCAGCCCGCGGACAAGGCCTCACTCCACCTTC. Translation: CASSPRTRPHSTF.

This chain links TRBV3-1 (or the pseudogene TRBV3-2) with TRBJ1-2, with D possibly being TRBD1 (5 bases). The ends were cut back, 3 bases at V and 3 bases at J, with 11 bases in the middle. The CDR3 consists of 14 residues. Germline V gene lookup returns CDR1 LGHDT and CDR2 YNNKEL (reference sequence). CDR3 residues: CASSQGPVYYGYTF. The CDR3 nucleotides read TGTGCCAGCAGCCAGGGGCCTGTTTACTATGGCTACACCTTC.

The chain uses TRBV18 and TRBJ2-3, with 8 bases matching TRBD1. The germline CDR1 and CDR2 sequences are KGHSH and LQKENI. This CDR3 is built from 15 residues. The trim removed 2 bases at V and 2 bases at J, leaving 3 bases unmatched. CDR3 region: CASSPGQGTTDTQYF. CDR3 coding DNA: TGTGCCAGCTCACCAGGACAGGGAACCACAGATACGCAGTATTTT.